This TCR beta chain was recorded in a study of T cell responses to AZD1222 COVID-19 vaccine. With respect to this clone: The antigen is unknown.

CDR1 is LNHDA, CDR2 SQIVND, per germline (reference sequence). The CDR3 extends over 16 amino acids. V shed 8 bases and J shed 0 bases, with 14 bases lying between them. The method was immunoSEQ multiplex PCR; TCRdb's version includes in-frame clones alone and lacks a portion of them. The sample lists around 47,000 clones; just under 80% were seen once. Study-wide results and limits: Spike-wide coverage was observed for vaccine-associated CD4 TCRs, with dominant responses at 160-218 and 743-854.

This sequence originates from an adult who received the MenACWY meningococcal vaccine as a control. V gene TRBV19 combines with J gene TRBJ1-6; no clear D gene. The starting material was peripheral blood, obtained 28 days after the second dose of the MenACWY control vaccine. CDR3 residues: CASGILSSSYNSPLHF. Written as DNA, the CDR3 is TGTGCCAGTGGGATTCTGTCGAGCTCCTATAATTCACCCCTCCACTTT.